The rows below give T cell receptor beta chains drawn from one sample of a study of blood T cell repertoires in COVID-19. The method was immunoSEQ multiplex PCR; TCRdb's version includes in-frame clones alone and lacks a portion of them. The table includes roughly 170,000 clones, around 85% detected once. Source material: peripheral blood. The receptors stem from a man aged 65 to 79 with active or convalescent COVID-19. CDR3s include the opening cysteine and the closing phenylalanine or tryptophan. The D gene is left open where the match is weak. Clone size is not always given. Where it is, it says once, few, many or a class for expanded clones.

>TRBJ1-5|-|TRBV2|TRBD1
TGTGCCAGCAGTGGACAGGGAGACAATCAGCCCCAGCATTTT
CASSGQGDNQPQHF
>TRBJ1-5|-|TRBV28|-
TGTGCCAGCAGCCTCCCAGGGATGTCCAATCAGCCCCAGCATTTT
CASSLPGMSNQPQHF
>TRBJ1-5|-|TRBV3-1/TRBV3-2|TRBD1
TGTGCCAGCAGTTATACAGGGGGTCAGCCCCAGCATTTT
CASSYTGGQPQHF
>TRBJ1-2|-|TRBV2|TRBD1
TGTGCCATTCCGAACCGCCCCGCAGGGGGAAGCGGCTACACCTTC
CAIPNRPAGGSGYTF
>TRBJ1-2|-|TRBV7-2|-
TGTGCCAGCAGCGTTTACAGGGAGTGGGATGGCTACACCTTC
CASSVYREWDGYTF
>TRBJ2-7|-|TRBV30|-
TGTGCCTGGAGTGTACGAGGGATATTCCCGCAGTACTTC
CAWSVRGIFPQYF
>TRBJ2-1|-|TRBV4-3|TRBD2
TGCGCCAGCAGCCAAGTACCCAGCGGGGGTCCCGGCTCCTACAATGAGCAGTTCTTC
CASSQVPSGGPGSYNEQFF
>TRBJ1-2|-|TRBV3-1/TRBV3-2|-
TGTGCCAGCAGCCAAGGCGCTGCGGCAGGGTGGAATGGCTACACCTTC
CASSQGAAAGWNGYTF
>TRBJ2-1|once|TRBV14|-
TGTGCCAGCAGCCTGGACATTTACAATGAGCAGTTCTTC
CASSLDIYNEQFF
>TRBJ1-6|-|TRBV7-3|TRBD1
TGTGCCAGCAGCTCCCAGCGACAGGGGTCACCCCTCCACTTT
CASSSQRQGSPLHF
>TRBJ1-5|-|TRBV7-2|TRBD1
TGTGCCAGCAGCTTAACACAGGGGTTAGGTCAGCCCCAGCATTTT
CASSLTQGLGQPQHF
>TRBJ1-1|-|TRBV9|-
TGTGCCAGCAGCTCCAGTCCGAACACTGAAGCTTTCTTT
CASSSSPNTEAFF
>TRBJ2-3|-|TRBV5-1|-
TGCGCCAGCAGCCCTCGGACAGCGAGCACAGATACGCAGTATTTT
CASSPRTASTDTQYF
>TRBJ1-6|-|TRBV19|TRBD1
TGTGCCAGTAGTTCCCGGGTAGGGGGCTTTAATTCACCCCTCCACTTT
CASSSRVGGFNSPLHF
>TRBJ2-6|-|TRBV7-6|-
TGTGCCAGCAGCCCAGAATTTTCAGGGGATCCTATTGGGGCCAACGTCCTGACTTTC
CASSPEFSGDPIGANVLTF
>TRBJ2-7|-|TRBV5-1|-
TGCGCCAGCAGCTTGGGAATCCCTTGGACAGCTTACGAGCAGTACTTC
CASSLGIPWTAYEQYF
>TRBJ1-2|-|TRBV9|TRBD1
TGTGCCAGCAGCAAAAGACAGGGGGCATCAGTCTATGGCTACACCTTC
CASSKRQGASVYGYTF
>TRBJ1-2|-|TRBV5-1|TRBD1
TGCGCCAGCAGCTTGGGGGACAGGAGCTATGGCTACACCTTC
CASSLGDRSYGYTF
>TRBJ1-2|-|TRBV18|TRBD1
TGTGCCAGCTCTTGGGGACAGGGTGATGGCTACACCTTC
CASSWGQGDGYTF
>TRBJ1-6|-|TRBV5-1|-
TGCGCCAGCAGCTTGGGTTTCCAGGGGAATTCACCCCTCCACTTT
CASSLGFQGNSPLHF
>TRBJ2-2|-|TRBV5-1|TRBD1
TGCGCCAGCAGCTTGGGGACAGGGGATACCGGGGAGCTGTTTTTT
CASSLGTGDTGELFF
>TRBJ2-5|once|TRBV7-9|TRBD1
TGTGCCAGCAGCGGCACCTCCTCGACAGGGACGGTGTGGACCCAGTACTTC
CASSGTSSTGTVWTQYF
>TRBJ2-3|-|TRBV4-3|TRBD2
TGCGCCAGCAGCCCGCAGGGGACTAGCGTGTTTACAGATACGCAGTATTTT
CASSPQGTSVFTDTQYF
>TRBJ2-3|-|TRBV19|TRBD2
TGTGCCAGTAGTATTCCTGTGGTGCAGCGGGGGGGAAGGACAGATACGCAGTATTTT
CASSIPVVQRGGRTDTQYF
>TRBJ2-7|once|TRBV18|TRBD1
TGTGCCAGCTCACCACAGGGGGCCTTCTACGAGCAGTACTTC
CASSPQGAFYEQYF
>TRBJ1-2|-|TRBV7-8|-
TGTGCCAGCAGCTTAGTTGGGTTTGGCGGTTCAGGCTACACCTTC
CASSLVGFGGSGYTF
>TRBJ2-1|-|TRBV7-2|-
TGTGCCAGCAGTTCACAGGGTTCCTACAATGAGCAGTTCTTC
CASSSQGSYNEQFF
>TRBJ1-1|-|TRBV7-2|-
TGTGCCAGCAGCTTCCTGGGACAGAACACTGAAGCTTTCTTT
CASSFLGQNTEAFF
>TRBJ1-1|once|TRBV24-1|-
TGTGCCACCGCGGGGAACGGTGGTGAAGCTTTCTTT
CATAGNGGEAFF
>TRBJ2-2|-|TRBV19|-
TGTGCCAGTAGTGTACAGGGTACGAACACCGGGGAGCTGTTTTTT
CASSVQGTNTGELFF
>TRBJ2-2|once|TRBV19|-
TGTGCCAGTAGCAGAACAGGGATCGGCACCGGGGAGCTGTTTTTT
CASSRTGIGTGELFF
>TRBJ2-1|-|TRBV19|TRBD2
TGTGCCAGTAATGGGATAGCGGGAGGAGGGAGCTCCTACAATGAGCAGTTCTTC
CASNGIAGGGSSYNEQFF
>TRBJ2-6|-|TRBV11-2|-
TGTGCCAGCAGCTTCTTCCCTGCGGGGGCCAACGTCCTGACTTTC
CASSFFPAGANVLTF
>TRBJ2-7|-|TRBV2|-
TGTGCCAGCAGTGAAGCGGGGACACCCTCCTACGAGCAGTACTTC
CASSEAGTPSYEQYF
>TRBJ2-7|-|TRBV18|TRBD2
TGTGCCAGCTCACCGGGACTAGCGGGGGGTCTCCTCTACGAGCAGTACTTC
CASSPGLAGGLLYEQYF